Shown below are 10 T cell receptor beta chains from a single sample sequenced in a study of blood T cell repertoires in COVID-19. The assay was immunoSEQ multiplex PCR, and TCRdb's table has in-frame clones only and misses some. This sample has about 120,000 clones, with less than 90% found just once. Material for sequencing was peripheral blood. The receptor set was obtained from an elderly woman with acute or convalescent COVID-19.

The V and J genes are TRBV18 and TRBJ1-1; perhaps TRBD1 as D (5 bases). Trimming cost V 6 bases and J 1 base, with 9 bases left between them. Germline CDR1 and CDR2: KGHSH and LQKENI. CDR3 size: 13 residues. CDR3 region: CASSGTQNTEAFF. Written as DNA, the CDR3 is TGTGCCAGCTCTGGGACTCAGAACACTGAAGCTTTCTTT.

The count of this clone is one. The chain carries TRBV11-2 and TRBJ2-1; no firm D call. CDR3 length: 14 residues. Trimming removed 1 base at V and 6 bases at J, with 10 bases between. Germline CDR1 SGHAT, CDR2 FQNNGV. The DNA for the CDR3 is TGTGCCAGCAGCTTAGGATTTACTCGCAATGAGCAGTTCTTC. This translates into CASSLGFTRNEQFF.

V usage is TRBV9 and J usage is TRBJ1-2; TRBD1 agrees at 7 bases. Germline V gives CDR1 SGDLS, CDR2 YYNGEE. The CDR3 runs 13 residues. The J segment lost 8 bases and the V segment lost 3 bases, leaving 7 bases of the junction unmatched. CDR3 amino acids: CASSAGGDSGYTF. In DNA form, the CDR3 reads TGTGCCAGCAGCGCCGGGGGGGACAGCGGCTACACCTTC.

V is TRBV5-4 and J is TRBJ1-2; D is perhaps TRBD1 (6 bases). Between the trimmed V and J ends, which lost 3 bases and 4 bases, there was a span of 19 bases. Germline V CDR1 and CDR2: SGHNT, YYREEE (reference sequence). This CDR3 has 16 residues. CDR3 sequence (DNA): TGTGCCAGCAGCTCCGAGGGACACGGCTCCTCCTATGGCTACACCTTC. Its protein product is CASSSEGHGSSYGYTF.

The rearrangement links TRBV29-1 to TRBJ1-1; TRBD1 might be the D (5 bases). The germline V gene has CDR1 SQVTM and CDR2 ANQGSEA. The CDR3 spans 13 residues. V lost 5 bases and J lost 6, with 16 bases in between. The CDR3 nucleotides read TGCAGCGTTTTGTTGAATAACAGGCCTGAAGCTTTCTTT. It translates to CSVLLNNRPEAFF.

This chain joins TRBV12-3 or TRBV12-4 and TRBJ2-3; D is uncertain. V gave up 3 bases and J gave up 9 bases, with 7 bases separating them. The CDR3 has 11 amino acids. The CDR3 spells CASSLMQTQYF. CDR3 sequence (DNA): TGTGCCAGCAGTTTGATGCAGACGCAGTATTTT.

V is TRBV6-6 and J is TRBJ2-7; 10 nucleotides align to TRBD2. Germline CDR1 is MNHNY and CDR2 is SVGAGI (reference sequence). This CDR3 is 13 amino acids long. V lost 5 bases to trimming and J lost 6 bases; unmatched junction nucleotides: 4. The CDR3 here is CASSKAGGLEQYV. DNA for the CDR3: TGTGCCAGCAGTAAAGCGGGGGGGCTCGAGCAGTACGTC.

A few counts support this clone. The gene calls are TRBV15 and TRBJ2-3; 8 bases match TRBD1. Unmatched junction bases numbered 10, after V lost 2 bases and J lost 3 bases. CDR1 is LNHNV, CDR2 YYDKDF, per germline (reference sequence). The CDR3 totals 17 residues. The CDR3 DNA follows: TGTGCCACCAGCAGACGTACAGGGGGTGGCAATACAGATACGCAGTATTTT. It yields the protein CATSRRTGGGNTDTQYF.

This chain links TRBV3-1 (or the pseudogene TRBV3-2) with TRBJ1-6; no clear D gene. V was clipped by 6 bases and J by 7 bases, with 19 bases between them. The CDR3 length is 16 residues. Looked up from germline, CDR1 is LGHDT and CDR2 is YNNKEL (reference sequence). Here the CDR3 DNA reads TGTGCCAGCAGTCAGATTTTAGGTACGGGAAATTCACCCCTCCACTTT. As protein: CASSQILGTGNSPLHF.

The V gene is TRBV5-1, the J gene TRBJ1-5; 8 positions agree with TRBD1. V shed 4 bases, J shed 7 bases, and the junction held 7 bases outside the gene matches. In germline, CDR1 is SGHRS, CDR2 YFSETQ. The length of the CDR3 is 14 residues. CDR3: CASSTGQVGQPQHF. CDR3 sequence (DNA): TGCGCCAGCAGCACGGGACAGGTGGGACAGCCCCAGCATTTT.